This paragraph covers one T cell receptor beta chain sequence. Its antigen remains unidentified. The treatment denotes: roughly nine-day PBMC culture with coronavirus spike peptide pools or control peptides (ViraFEST assay). A few million PBMCs were grown per well alongside about 10 IU/ml IL-2 and approximately 9.8 ug/ml peptide pools. These data belong to a study of vaccination and CD4 T cells after COVID-19. Background on the study: Stimulation of cells relied on overlapping spike peptides derived from SARS-CoV-2, HCoV-NL63, HCoV-OC43 and HCoV-229E. The authors gave control cultures a CEFX pool, an HIV-1 Nef pool, or no peptide.

Oncomine TCR Beta short-read sequencing was applied to DNA from cultured CD4+ T cells. It was from cultured CD4+ T cells that genomic DNA was extracted. TCRdb independently ran MiXCR on the PCR reads; one entry per CDR3 protein. This table holds some 15,000 distinct CDR3 sequences, roughly 50% found once. Trimming cost V 8 bases and J 4 bases; bases outside gene matches: 12. CDR1 and CDR2 (germline): LNHDA, SQIVND (reference sequence). This CDR3 is built from 16 residues. The specimen was CD4+ T cells from blood, cultured in vitro. This receptor was identified in a human donor who had recovered from COVID-19. The V and J genes are TRBV19 and TRBJ2-1; 9 bases are a match to TRBD2. The CDR3 region has the DNA TGTGCCAGTCTACCTAGCGGGATCACTGGATACAATGAGCAGTTCTTC. Protein sequence: CASLPSGITGYNEQFF.